The clone carrying this T cell receptor beta chain has more than one count but fewer than ten. TCRdb called the 5' RACE reads again in MiXCR, with one record for every CDR3 protein. The sample lists some 280,000 distinct CDR3 sequences, about 16% seen once, with roughly 24% in the top ten. V trimming: 4 bases; J trimming: 6 bases; junction bases outside the gene matches: 8. CDR1 SGHTA and CDR2 FQGNSA come from the germline V gene. The CDR3 sequence is 14 residues long. The data are from a study of T-cell memory formation after mild COVID-19. The receptor comes from a man younger than 30 who had mild COVID-19 (a few samples of this study predate the infection). Cell type and time point are not known. The sample consisted of PBMCs or a T cell subset sorted from them (not recorded which). The chain carries TRBV7-2 and TRBJ2-7; 8 nucleotides match TRBD1. CDR3: CASSWGDRNSEQYF. CDR3 nucleotide sequence: TGTGCCAGCAGCTGGGGGGACAGGAATTCCGAGCAGTACTTC.